A selection of T cell receptor beta chains follows, all from one sample in a study of blood T cell repertoires in COVID-19. Here immunoSEQ multiplex PCR was the method, and the copy in TCRdb shows in-frame clones only, minus some. Of tens of thousands of clones listed, approximately 89% are singletons. The sample consisted of peripheral blood. These receptors were taken from a man of 80 years or more with acute or convalescent COVID-19. Each CDR3 is given with its conserved first and last residue. Fields, in order: J gene, D gene, V gene, clone size, CDR3 protein, CDR3 DNA. A D gene is named only where the DNA matches it firmly. For some rows the clone size is stated as once, few or many, or as a class when expanded; others skip it.

TRBJ1-4,TRBD1,TRBV28,.,CASRRQGDEKLFF,TGTGCCAGCAGGCGCCAGGGGGATGAAAAACTGTTTTTT
TRBJ2-1,.,TRBV18,once,CASSLSSYNEQFF,TGTGCCAGCTCACTTAGCTCCTACAATGAGCAGTTCTTC
TRBJ2-2,TRBD2,TRBV7-8,.,CASRLRTSGGVTGELFF,TGTGCCAGCAGGTTAAGGACTAGCGGGGGGGTCACCGGGGAGCTGTTTTTT
TRBJ1-1,TRBD1,TRBV5-1,.,CASSSATGRTEAFF,TGCGCCAGCAGCTCCGCGACAGGGAGGACTGAAGCTTTCTTT
TRBJ1-5,.,TRBV4-1,.,CASSQQEGYQPQHF,TGCGCCAGCAGCCAACAGGAGGGGTATCAGCCCCAGCATTTT
TRBJ1-1,TRBD1,TRBV20-1,.,CSARRDSEAFF,TGCAGTGCTAGGAGGGACAGTGAAGCTTTCTTT
TRBJ2-3,TRBD2,TRBV5-1,.,CASSLDGGRANTDTQYF,TGCGCCAGCAGCTTGGATGGCGGGAGGGCCAACACAGATACGCAGTATTTT
TRBJ2-5,TRBD1,TRBV5-5,.,CASSSSGDSKQTQYF,TGTGCCAGCAGCTCTTCCGGGGACAGTAAACAGACCCAGTACTTC
TRBJ2-3,.,TRBV20-1,.,CSASMLGSLDTQYF,TGCAGTGCTAGTATGCTGGGTAGCCTGGATACGCAGTATTTT
TRBJ2-7,.,TRBV7-3,.,CASSPTSGTGGGYEQYF,TGTGCCAGCAGCCCGACATCGGGTACAGGGGGAGGGTACGAGCAGTACTTC
TRBJ1-5,TRBD1,TRBV7-9,.,CASSMGQGNNQPQHF,TGTGCCAGCAGCATGGGACAGGGGAACAATCAGCCCCAGCATTTT
TRBJ2-1,TRBD2,TRBV28,once,CASKGLAGVGAYNEQFF,TGTGCCAGCAAGGGACTAGCGGGAGTGGGGGCCTACAATGAGCAGTTCTTC
TRBJ1-2,TRBD1,TRBV24-1,.,CATSATTGQGNYGYTF,TGTGCCACCAGTGCCACGACGGGACAGGGGAACTATGGCTACACCTTC
TRBJ2-5,.,TRBV27,.,CASSLAGVSPQETQYF,TGTGCCAGCAGTTTGGCAGGGGTCTCACCACAGGAGACCCAGTACTTC
TRBJ2-1,TRBD2,TRBV7-2,once,CASSSLLAQSSYNEQFF,TGTGCCAGCAGCTCATTACTAGCGCAGAGCTCCTACAATGAGCAGTTCTTC
TRBJ1-2,TRBD1,TRBV27,.,CASSLFSLGQGVAGYTF,TGTGCCAGCAGTCTATTCTCCCTGGGACAGGGGGTGGCTGGCTACACCTTC
TRBJ1-3,.,TRBV4-1,.,CASSPSAGISSGNTIYF,TGCGCCAGCAGCCCCAGCGCCGGGATTAGCTCTGGAAACACCATATATTTT
TRBJ1-2,.,TRBV18,.,CASSPGQNYGYTF,TGTGCCAGCTCACCAGGGCAGAACTATGGCTACACCTTC
TRBJ2-1,TRBD2,TRBV4-1,.,CASSQDPRASGGNNNEQFF,TGCGCCAGCAGCCAAGATCCCCGTGCTAGCGGGGGGAACAACAATGAGCAGTTCTTC
TRBJ1-3,.,TRBV11-2,few,CASSPDSYSGNTIYF,TGTGCCAGCAGCCCGGACAGTTACTCTGGAAACACCATATATTTT
TRBJ2-7,TRBD1,TRBV10-3,.,CAISSGTGDQPGQYF,TGTGCCATCAGTTCCGGGACAGGGGACCAACCCGGGCAGTACTTC
TRBJ1-2,.,TRBV30,.,CAWSIGGWDGYTF,TGTGCCTGGTCGATAGGGGGTTGGGATGGCTACACCTTC
TRBJ2-4,.,TRBV24-1,once,CATLLVTELAKNIQYF,TGTGCCACTCTCCTGGTGACAGAATTAGCCAAAAACATTCAGTACTTC
TRBJ1-3,TRBD1,TRBV7-2,.,CASSPDRVYTIYF,TGTGCCAGCAGCCCCGACAGGGTATACACCATATATTTT
TRBJ2-7,TRBD1,TRBV6-5,.,CASSRGQANYEQYF,TGTGCCAGCAGTAGAGGACAGGCAAACTACGAGCAGTACTTC
TRBJ2-1,TRBD2,TRBV28,.,CASSLTSGSLNNEQFF,TGTGCCAGCAGCCTAACTAGCGGGAGCTTAAACAATGAGCAGTTCTTC
TRBJ1-1,.,TRBV5-1,few,CASSYFPDSDTEAFF,TGCGCCAGCAGCTACTTCCCTGACTCGGACACTGAAGCTTTCTTT
TRBJ1-6,.,TRBV6-5,.,CASRAAGSPLHF,TGTGCCAGCAGGGCCGCAGGGTCACCCCTCCACTTT
TRBJ2-5,TRBD2,TRBV29-1,.,CSVVSGGETQYF,TGCAGCGTGGTTAGCGGGGGAGAGACCCAGTACTTC
TRBJ1-1,TRBD1,TRBV5-1,.,CASSPPGGAGTEAFF,TGCGCCAGCAGCCCCCCAGGGGGCGCGGGGACTGAAGCTTTCTTT
TRBJ1-4,.,TRBV5-1,.,CASSLGGGAGEKLFF,TGCGCCAGCAGCTTGGGAGGGGGGGCCGGTGAAAAACTGTTTTTT
TRBJ1-2,.,TRBV27,.,CASSLSGGVNYGYTF,TGTGCCAGCAGTTTATCGGGGGGGGTTAACTATGGCTACACCTTC
TRBJ2-7,.,TRBV27,.,CASSFSGHPKYF,TGTGCCAGCAGTTTTTCCGGACACCCAAAGTACTTC
TRBJ2-7,TRBD2,TRBV30,few,CAWSRTSGPYEQYF,TGTGCCTGGAGCCGGACTAGCGGGCCCTACGAGCAGTACTTC
TRBJ2-3,.,TRBV7-9,.,CASSQGTDTQYF,TGTGCCAGCAGCCAGGGAACAGATACGCAGTATTTT
TRBJ2-1,.,TRBV6-1,.,CASSEALLGGYNEQFF,TGTGCCAGCAGTGAAGCGCTTCTAGGAGGCTACAATGAGCAGTTCTTC
TRBJ1-5,.,TRBV15,.,CATSRDGAGNQPQHF,TGTGCCACCAGCAGAGATGGGGCAGGGAATCAGCCCCAGCATTTT
TRBJ2-3,TRBD2,TRBV7-2,.,CASSLAGLAGAFQYF,TGTGCCAGCAGCTTAGCGGGACTAGCGGGTGCCTTCCAGTATTTT
TRBJ1-1,TRBD1,TRBV5-1,.,CASSLAGQKNTEAFF,TGCGCCAGCAGCTTGGCGGGACAGAAGAACACTGAAGCTTTCTTT
TRBJ2-3,TRBD1,TRBV5-1,.,CASSVDRVELTQYF,TGCGCCAGCAGCGTGGACAGGGTGGAACTTACGCAGTATTTT
TRBJ1-5,.,TRBV9,once,CASSGNGGPQHF,TGTGCCAGCAGCGGTAACGGGGGGCCCCAGCATTTT
TRBJ1-5,TRBD1,TRBV18,once,CASSPSRTGDQPQHF,TGTGCCAGCTCACCTTCCCGGACAGGGGATCAGCCCCAGCATTTT
TRBJ1-5,.,TRBV5-1,.,CASSLGGLGNQPQHF,TGCGCCAGCAGCTTAGGGGGTTTGGGCAATCAGCCCCAGCATTTT
TRBJ1-2,.,TRBV6-5,.,CASRGERGYTF,TGTGCCAGCAGAGGAGAGAGGGGCTACACCTTC
TRBJ2-1,TRBD2,TRBV29-1,.,CSFRLAGPYNEQFF,TGCAGCTTCCGACTAGCGGGGCCCTACAATGAGCAGTTCTTC
TRBJ1-1,TRBD1,TRBV7-3,.,CASSLTGPGQGMTFF,TGTGCCAGCAGCTTAACAGGCCCGGGACAGGGGATGACTTTCTTT
TRBJ2-1,.,TRBV20-1,once,CSARTVDEQFF,TGCAGTGCTAGGACTGTGGATGAGCAGTTCTTC
TRBJ1-5,.,TRBV15,.,CATSRGLQGTQPQHF,TGTGCCACCAGCAGGGGACTGCAGGGTACTCAGCCCCAGCATTTT
TRBJ1-3,TRBD1,TRBV11-2,.,CASSQDRGSSGNTIYF,TGTGCCAGCAGCCAGGACAGGGGAAGCTCTGGAAACACCATATATTTT
TRBJ2-2,.,TRBV24-1,.,CATEQGNTGELFF,TGTGCCACCGAACAGGGGAACACCGGGGAGCTGTTTTTT
TRBJ1-6,.,TRBV6-6,.,CASSEVRNSPLHF,TGTGCCAGCAGTGAGGTGCGGAATTCACCCCTCCACTTT
TRBJ1-2,.,TRBV5-6,.,CASSLRRGANYGYTF,TGTGCCAGCAGCTTGAGGCGGGGAGCTAACTATGGCTACACCTTC